The next 3 T cell receptor beta chains were all read from a single sample in a study of vaccination and CD4 T cells after COVID-19. With the Oncomine TCR Beta short-read assay, DNA from cultured CD4+ T cells was sequenced. TCRdb re-called the PCR reads through MiXCR, storing one row per CDR3 protein. Here the sample spans several thousand distinct CDR3 sequences, 45% to 60% being singletons. As to treatment: approximately 11-day PBMC culture with coronavirus spike peptide pools or control peptides (ViraFEST assay). Those CD4+ T cells from the unexposed donor predate the COVID-19 pandemic (2011-2018). These receptors are not linked to any known antigen. What was sequenced was CD4+ T cells from blood, cultured in vitro. The source of these receptors is a human donor in good health.

This rearrangement joins TRBV19 to TRBJ1-1, with a weak D call TRBD1 (5 bases). The CDR3 sequence is 14 residues long. Germline CDR1 and CDR2: LNHDA and SQIVND (reference sequence). V was shortened by 3 bases and J by 2 bases, with 10 bases between the two germline ends. CDR3 sequence: CASSMETVNTEAFF. CDR3 sequence (DNA): TGTGCCAGTAGTATGGAGACAGTCAACACTGAAGCTTTCTTT.

This clonotype has just a few counts. The chain employs TRBV20-1 and TRBJ2-1; 8 bases line up with TRBD2. The CDR3 covers 14 residues. Germline trimming cut 3 bases from V and 8 bases from J; bases unmatched to any gene: 9. Germline CDR1 and CDR2: DFQATT and SNEGSKA (reference sequence). This CDR3 is CSASMSGGLYEQFF. The CDR3 region has the DNA TGCAGTGCTAGTATGAGCGGGGGTTTATATGAGCAGTTCTTC.

The CDR3 nucleotides are TGTGCCAGCAGCAAAGTGGCGGGAGTCTGGCAAGAGACCCAGTACTTC. The encoded protein is CASSKVAGVWQETQYF. This chain connects TRBV21-1 to TRBJ2-5; the table assigns TRBD2, which was not confirmed against the DNA. TRBV21-1 is deemed a pseudogene. This CDR3 is 16 amino acids long.